This T cell receptor (beta chain) was documented in a study of cytomegalovirus exposure and HLA in healthy donors. This clone has just a few counts. Its antigen remains unidentified. Researchers ran the PCR with 60 Vbeta and 13 Jbeta primers. Clones were sequenced by immunoSEQ multiplex PCR, and TCRdb holds only the in-frame ones, with some missing. The sample has 75,000 to 100,000 clones; less than 8% are singletons. Regarding the study as a whole: Association of a missense DCLRE1C variant with TCR beta V- and J-gene trimming was reported in a later analysis.

CDR3 length: 13 amino acids. V lost 5 bases and J lost 4, with 9 bases in between. CDR1 is MNHNS, CDR2 SASEGT, per germline. The V call is TRBV6-1, the J call TRBJ1-5; no definite D call. The sequenced sample consisted of PBMCs. The sequence was obtained from a man between 45 and 60 years old in good health and CMV-seronegative. The CDR3 DNA follows: TGTGCCAGCAGTAAAGAGAGAAATCAGCCCCAGCATTTT. Translation: CASSKERNQPQHF.